One and the same sample provided the 4 T cell receptor beta chains below, sequenced in a study of blood T cell repertoires in COVID-19. Some clones are missing from TCRdb's copy, which holds only in-frame ones; the method was immunoSEQ multiplex PCR. The table lists about 280,000 clones, roughly 89% of them singletons. The sample comprised PBMCs or T cells enriched from blood (not recorded which). The receptors shown here come from a woman between 40 and 50 years old who had recovered from COVID-19.

With respect to this clone: The sample holds other DNA sequences that translate to the same CDR3. The chain's CDR3 is CASSVTGGGTDTQYF. The CDR3 nucleotides read TGTGCCAGCAGCGTGACAGGGGGGGGCACAGATACGCAGTATTTT. The chain has TRBV9 and TRBJ2-3; 9 nucleotides agree with TRBD1. CDR1 SGDLS and CDR2 YYNGEE come from the germline V gene. CDR3 length equals 15 residues. V shed 2 bases, J shed 1 base, and the junction held 2 bases outside the gene matches. The complete variable domain, with remaining parts taken from reference TRBV9 and TRBJ2-3, reads DSGVTQTPKHLITATGQRVTLRCSPRSGDLSVYWYQQSLDQGLQFLIQYYNGEERAKGNILERFSAQQFPDLHSELNLSSLELGDSALYFCASSVTGGGTDTQYFGPGTRLTVL.

This chain uses TRBV7-2 with TRBJ2-7; 10 bases match TRBD1. The CDR3 extends over 15 amino acids. The trim removed 0 bases at V and 7 bases at J, leaving 6 bases unmatched. CDR1 SGHTA and CDR2 FQGNSA come from the germline V gene. CDR3: CASSLAGTGVGEQYF. CDR3 in DNA: TGTGCCAGCAGCTTAGCGGGGACAGGGGTCGGGGAGCAGTACTTC.

The gene calls are TRBV6-5 and TRBJ1-2; a weak D match, TRBD1 (5 bases). V dropped 6 bases and J dropped 4 bases, with 18 bases sitting between them. The CDR3 is 15 amino acids. Germline V gene data show CDR1 as MNHEY and CDR2 as SVGAGI. The CDR3 protein is CASRSTRAFLYGYTF. In nucleotides, the CDR3 is TGTGCCAGCAGAAGCACCAGGGCCTTCCTCTATGGCTACACCTTC.

This chain connects TRBV3-1 (or the pseudogene TRBV3-2) to TRBJ2-2, with 9 bases that match TRBD2. This CDR3 is 16 amino acids long. Germline loops: CDR1 LGHDT, CDR2 YNNKEL (reference sequence). V was pared by 2 bases and J by 6 bases, with 7 bases of the junction left unmatched. CDR3 in DNA: TGTGCCAGCAGCCAACTAGCGGGACAATTGGCCGGGGAGCTGTTTTTT. It codes for CASSQLAGQLAGELFF.